One and the same sample provided the 8 T cell receptor beta chains below, sequenced in a study of T cells expressing NK-cell markers. From the 5' RACE reads, TCRdb lists one entry per CDR3 protein and no DNA. The sample table includes about 380,000 distinct CDR3 sequences. The sample was blood T cells: a sorted CD56 or NKG2C T cell subset, CD4+ or CD8+ T cells, or bulk PBMC T cells (not recorded which). These receptors all stem from a man aged 18-70 years in good health.

The chain combines TRBV6-1 with TRBJ2-7; TCRdb returns TRBD1, unconfirmable since there is no DNA. This CDR3 contains 14 residues. Germline CDR1 MNHNS, CDR2 SASEGT. The CDR3 spells CASSPRVNSYEQYF.

The chain joins TRBV2 to TRBJ2-3; lacking DNA, the TRBD1 call made by TCRdb goes unchecked. There are 18 residues in the CDR3. Germline loops: CDR1 SNHLY, CDR2 FYNNEI. The CDR3 sequence is CASSSGTKGAPRTDTQYF.

The chain joins TRBV12-3 or TRBV12-4 to TRBJ2-2. The CDR3 totals 14 residues. This chain's CDR3 is CASSRRSNTGELFF.

The rearrangement uses TRBV6-1 and TRBJ2-1; checking the TCRdb D call of TRBD2 is not possible without DNA. Germline-derived CDR1 and CDR2 are MNHNS and SASEGT. This CDR3 has 17 residues. CDR3 residues: CASSEARLAGGYNEQFF.

The J gene is TRBJ2-1, the V gene TRBV12-3 or TRBV12-4; TCRdb lists TRBD2, though no DNA is available to test this call. This CDR3 comprises 13 residues. The CDR3 here is CASSPLAGNEQFF.

The rearrangement joins TRBV20-1 to TRBJ1-1. From germline, CDR1 is DFQATT and CDR2 SNEGSKA (reference sequence). There are 17 residues in the CDR3. CDR3 region: CSARGTRTTGKNTEAFF.

The chain recombines TRBV21-1 with TRBJ2-3; the TRBD1 assignment by TCRdb is unverifiable without DNA. TRBV21-1 is annotated as a pseudogene. The CDR3 runs to 17 residues. The CDR3: CASSKVVGGAGTDTQYF.

V gene TRBV6-6 combines with J gene TRBJ2-7; the D call of TRBD1 rests on TCRdb alone, since no DNA is present to check it. This CDR3 comprises 12 residues. Germline CDR1 reads MNHNY; CDR2 reads SVGAGI (reference sequence). The CDR3 is CALGRGAYEQYF.